The 25 T cell receptor beta chains below come from one sample, sequenced in a study of T cells in Graves' hyperthyroidism and ophthalmopathy. RNA transcripts yielded amplified TCR beta CDR3 regions. Initially, a first-round RT-PCR of the TCR CDR3 employed the HTBI primer set. MiXCR was run by TCRdb on the multiplex PCR reads, yielding one entry per CDR3 protein. The table shows 660,000 or so distinct CDR3 sequences, with about 20% occurring only once. The sequencing sample was made of blood. Receptor source: a man aged 30-40 years with Graves' ophthalmopathy.

The chain is built from TRBV12-3 or TRBV12-4 and TRBJ2-1, with 8 bases fitting TRBD2. There are 14 residues in the CDR3. Trimming at V came to 7 bases and at J to 6 bases, leaving 8 bases not matched to a gene. In DNA, the CDR3 is TGTGCCAGCATCCGAGAAAGCGGGAGCAATGAGCAGTTCTTC. Residues: CASIRESGSNEQFF.

This clonotype has at least ten counts. The rearrangement links TRBV27 to TRBJ1-1; D is unresolved. The V gene's germline CDR1 is MNHEY and CDR2 SMNVEV (reference sequence). Trimming left V 3 bases short and J 1 base short, with 9 bases between. The CDR3 spans 14 residues. The CDR3 sequence is CASSLSVGNTEAFF. CDR3 sequence (DNA): TGTGCCAGCAGTTTGTCCGTGGGGAACACTGAAGCTTTCTTT.

This clonotype was found a few times. The chain employs TRBV9 and TRBJ1-2; D unclear. Trimming shortened V by 0 bases and J by 7 bases, and 10 bases separated the two germline ends. This CDR3 spans 13 amino acids. The V gene's germline CDR1 is SGDLS and CDR2 YYNGEE. The CDR3 DNA sequence: TGTGCCAGCAGCGTAGTGGCAGGCGGTGGCTACACCTTC. Protein product: CASSVVAGGGYTF. The variable domain in full, with the rest retrieved from reference TRBV9 and TRBJ1-2, is DSGVTQTPKHLITATGQRVTLRCSPRSGDLSVYWYQQSLDQGLQFLIQYYNGEERAKGNILERFSAQQFPDLHSELNLSSLELGDSALYFCASSVVAGGGYTFGSGTRLTVV.

This clonotype was counted a few times. V usage is TRBV5-1 and J usage is TRBJ1-5; a weak D match, TRBD1 (5 bases). Between the trimmed V and J ends, which lost 3 bases and 4 bases, there was a span of 14 bases. The CDR3 totals 15 residues. Per the germline V gene, CDR1 is SGHRS and CDR2 is YFSETQ. The CDR3 here is CASSSGPGQNQPQHF. CDR3 coding DNA: TGCGCCAGCAGCTCGGGACCGGGGCAGAATCAGCCCCAGCATTTT.

This clonotype was seen only a few times. This sequence joins TRBV7-9 and TRBJ2-1; 9 nucleotides line up with TRBD1. The CDR3 runs to 14 residues. CDR1 and CDR2 from the germline V gene are SEHNR and FQNEAQ (reference sequence). After removal of 5 bases from V and 8 bases from J, the junction contained 7 bases not matched to a gene. CDR3 sequence reads: CASSPGTGWDEQFF. CDR3 nucleotide sequence: TGTGCCAGCAGCCCCGGGACAGGGTGGGATGAGCAGTTCTTC.

In its sample, this clonotype was seen many times. The chain joins TRBV28 to TRBJ1-5, with TRBD1 matching 7 bases. The V gene's germline CDR1 is MDHEN and CDR2 SYDVKM. The trim removed 5 bases at V and 1 base at J, leaving 5 bases unmatched. The CDR3 covers 15 residues. The CDR3 protein is CASSKQGSSNQPQHF. In nucleotides, the CDR3 is TGTGCCAGCAGTAAACAGGGGTCCAGCAATCAGCCCCAGCATTTT. Using reference TRBV28 and TRBJ1-5 for the parts outside the CDR3, the full variable domain is DVKVTQSSRYLVKRTGEKVFLECVQDMDHENMFWYRQDPGLGLRLIYFSYDVKMKEKGDIPEGYSVSREKKERFSLILESASTNQTSMYLCASSKQGSSNQPQHFGDGTRLSIL.

This clonotype has a count of ten or more. The chain joins TRBV27 to TRBJ2-7, with TRBD1 identical over 7 bases. The J segment lost 5 bases and the V segment lost 3 bases, leaving 7 bases of the junction unmatched. Germline V CDR1 and CDR2: MNHEY, SMNVEV (reference sequence). The CDR3 spans 14 residues. The CDR3 sequence: CASSFGQESNEQYF. CDR3 DNA sequence: TGTGCCAGCAGTTTTGGACAGGAATCAAACGAGCAGTACTTC.

In regard to this clonotype: Lacking the conserved final phenylalanine or tryptophan, this CDR3 likely reflects a read error. The rearrangement links TRBV20-1 to TRBJ2-2; D unclear. This CDR3 is 11 amino acids long. V was pared by 0 bases and J by 7 bases, with 3 bases between. Looked up from germline, CDR1 is DFQATT and CDR2 is SNEGSKA (reference sequence). The CDR3 DNA sequence: TGCAGTGCTAGAGAAGACGGGGAGCTGTTTCTT. Amino acids: CSAREDGELFL.

V is TRBV7-9 and J is TRBJ2-7, with 9 bases matching TRBD2. Trimming took 0 bases from V and 0 from J; bases not matched to a gene: 6. The CDR3 contains 17 residues. Germline CDR1 is SEHNR and CDR2 is FQNEAQ (reference sequence). CDR3 loop: CASSLAASSGISYEQYF. CDR3 nucleotide sequence: TGTGCCAGCAGCTTAGCGGCGTCTAGCGGGATCTCCTACGAGCAGTACTTC. The full variable domain, completed using reference TRBV7-9 and TRBJ2-7, is DTGVSQNPRHKITKRGQNVTFRCDPISEHNRLYWYRQTLGQGPEFLTYFQNEAQLEKSRLLSDRFSAERPKGSFSTLEIQRTEQGDSAMYLCASSLAASSGISYEQYFGPGTRLTVT.

CDR3 region: CASSVQTGGNEQFF. For the CDR3, the DNA is TGTGCCAGCAGTGTTCAAACAGGGGGCAATGAGCAGTTCTTC. V gene TRBV25-1 combines with J gene TRBJ2-1; 8 bases are shared with TRBD1. Trimming removed 4 bases from V and 6 bases from J; junction bases left unmatched: 5. Per the germline V gene, CDR1 is MGHDK and CDR2 is SYGVNS. The CDR3 is made up of 14 amino acids.

Only a few counts were recorded for this clonotype. The rearrangement uses TRBV6-6 and TRBJ2-7, with 7 nucleotides matching TRBD2. The CDR3 spans 15 residues. The junction had 7 bases not matched to a gene; V was cut back by 0 bases and J by 5 bases. Germline CDR1 and CDR2: MNHNY and SVGAGI (reference sequence). CDR3 protein: CASSYSPFGGDEQYF. In DNA form, the CDR3 reads TGTGCCAGCAGTTACTCTCCCTTTGGGGGGGACGAGCAGTACTTC.

This sequence joins TRBV29-1 and TRBJ2-1; 12 bases agree with TRBD1. The CDR3 sequence is 19 residues long. The germline CDR1 and CDR2 sequences are SQVTM and ANQGSEA. V dropped 4 bases and J dropped 2; count of bases not matched to a gene: 15. CDR3 in DNA: TGCAGCGTTGGTCTGAGGGGACAGGGGGCTTTAAGGGCCTACAATGAGCAGTTCTTC. This gives the protein CSVGLRGQGALRAYNEQFF.

There are a few counts of this clonotype. This rearrangement joins TRBV19 to TRBJ1-1; D is undetermined. The ends were cut back, 4 bases at V and 4 bases at J, with 16 bases in the middle. The CDR3 is made up of 15 amino acids. The V gene's germline CDR1 is LNHDA and CDR2 SQIVND (reference sequence). CDR3 bases: TGTGCCAGTAGTACGTTGGCCCTGGGGAGCACTGAAGCTTTCTTT. Protein sequence: CASSTLALGSTEAFF.

This clonotype was observed a few times. The chain combines TRBV2 with TRBJ2-3; TRBD2 matches 10 bases. Germline trimming cut 4 bases from V and 6 bases from J; bases unmatched to any gene: 7. The germline gives CDR1 SNHLY, CDR2 FYNNEI. There are 15 residues in the CDR3. As DNA, the CDR3 is TGTGCCAGCAGTGGGGGGACTAGCGTATCGGATACGCAGTATTTT. Translated: CASSGGTSVSDTQYF.

This clonotype was found many times. This chain joins TRBV30 and TRBJ2-2; D uncertain. Germline V gives CDR1 GTSNPN, CDR2 SVGIG (reference sequence). Trimming cost V 0 bases and J 5 bases, with 7 bases left between them. This CDR3 region has 13 residues. CDR3 sequence reads: CAWSVLGTGELFF. For the CDR3, the DNA is TGTGCCTGGAGTGTACTGGGTACCGGGGAGCTGTTTTTT.

The V and J genes are TRBV27 and TRBJ2-7; D may be TRBD1 (6 bases). In germline, CDR1 is MNHEY, CDR2 SMNVEV (reference sequence). Between the trimmed V and J ends, which lost 2 bases and 5 bases, there was a span of 10 bases. The CDR3 extends over 13 amino acids. This chain's CDR3 is CASSLTGQNEQYF. DNA for the CDR3: TGTGCCAGCAGTTTAACTGGACAGAACGAGCAGTACTTC.

The chain links TRBV19 to TRBJ2-1; D call uncertain. CDR3 length: 14 residues. Germline V gives CDR1 LNHDA, CDR2 SQIVND (reference sequence). Trimming cost V 3 bases and J 5 bases, with 11 bases left between them. In nucleotides, the CDR3 is TGTGCCAGTAGTATGGGTGGGCTAAACAATGAGCAGTTCTTC. Translation gives CASSMGGLNNEQFF.

The CDR3 here is CASSLGRRGRGGTEAFF. CDR3 bases: TGCGCCAGCAGCCTAGGACGGAGGGGTAGAGGAGGAACTGAAGCTTTCTTT. The V call is TRBV5-1, the J call TRBJ1-1; weak D call: TRBD1 (5 bases). There are 17 residues in the CDR3. Germline V gene data show CDR1 as SGHRS and CDR2 as YFSETQ. Trimming removed 4 bases at V and 5 bases at J, with 24 bases between.

The CDR3 sequence: CSVDRVTGRDEAFF. The CDR3 DNA follows: TGCAGCGTTGATAGGGTCACAGGGAGGGATGAAGCTTTCTTT. The genes are TRBV29-1 and TRBJ1-1, with a possible D match to TRBD1 (6 bases). The V end lost 3 bases, the J end lost 7 bases, and 18 bases lay between the germline ends. The CDR3 has 14 amino acids. The germline V gene encodes CDR1 SQVTM and CDR2 ANQGSEA.

This clonotype was found many times. V and J are TRBV5-1 and TRBJ2-1; D possibly corresponds to TRBD1 (6 bases). From germline, CDR1 is SGHRS and CDR2 YFSETQ. CDR3 length: 13 amino acids. V dropped 8 bases and J dropped 7 bases, with 16 bases sitting between them. In DNA form, the CDR3 reads TGCGCCAGTATTGAACAGGGTAAAAATGAGCAGTTCTTC. This sequence encodes CASIEQGKNEQFF.

This chain links TRBV14 with TRBJ2-1; 7 bases are shared with TRBD2. CDR3 length: 15 residues. V dropped 2 bases and J dropped 4; count of bases not matched to a gene: 5. Germline V gene data show CDR1 as SGHDN and CDR2 as FVKESK. DNA for the CDR3: TGTGCCAGCAGCCAACTTGCGGGAGAGTACAATGAGCAGTTCTTC. It encodes CASSQLAGEYNEQFF.

This clonotype was seen repeatedly, ten times or more. V and J are TRBV28 and TRBJ1-2; D unresolved. V was clipped by 2 bases and J by 7 bases, with 11 bases between them. The CDR3 is 13 residues long. The germline gives CDR1 MDHEN, CDR2 SYDVKM. CDR3 DNA sequence: TGTGCCAGCAGTTTACCGGTCTTGGTTGGCTACACCTTC. Translation gives CASSLPVLVGYTF.

Only a few counts were recorded for this clonotype. The chain joins TRBV5-1 to TRBJ1-1; D unresolved. Germline CDR1 SGHRS, CDR2 YFSETQ. CDR3 length equals 12 residues. Trimming pared 6 bases from V and 1 base from J, leaving 7 bases between. CDR3 protein: CASNGENTEAFF. CDR3 in DNA: TGCGCCAGCAACGGCGAGAACACTGAAGCTTTCTTT.

The chain recombines TRBV6-1 with TRBJ2-2, with D tentatively TRBD1 (7 bases). Germline values: CDR1 MNHNS, CDR2 SASEGT. V was trimmed by 8 bases and J by 6 bases, leaving 25 bases between them. This CDR3 has 17 residues. DNA for the CDR3: TGTGCCAGCTGGGGGGTAGAGGAGGGGGCGCTTTCCGGGGAGCTGTTTTTT. Protein: CASWGVEEGALSGELFF.

The chain has TRBV20-1 and TRBJ2-7, with 7 positions matching TRBD2. V lost 1 base to trimming and J lost 2 bases; unmatched junction nucleotides: 11. Germline loops: CDR1 DFQATT, CDR2 SNEGSKA (reference sequence). CDR3 length: 16 residues. CDR3 sequence reads: CSARGFSGRGTYEQYF. CDR3 DNA: TGCAGTGCTAGAGGGTTCTCGGGGAGGGGAACCTACGAGCAGTACTTC.